The 10 T cell receptor beta chains below all came from one sample that was sequenced in a study of shared clonotypes between healthy human individuals. Here immunoSEQ multiplex PCR was the method, and the copy in TCRdb shows in-frame clones only, minus some. Of about 1,900,000 clones listed, roughly 94% were seen once; the top ten hold 0.9% to 1.5%. It was CD45RO-negative cells, positively selected for CCR7, that made up naive CD8 cells, with terminally differentiated effector memory CD45RA+ cells excluded. The sample taken for sequencing was naive CD8+ T cells sorted from blood. The receptor source for this set is a man between 18 and 35 years old in good health.

The V call is TRBV10-3, the J call TRBJ1-3; D call uncertain. Deletions cut 0 bases from V and 0 bases from J, with 12 bases between. Germline values: CDR1 ENHRY, CDR2 SYGVKD. The CDR3 runs to 17 residues. CDR3 bases: TGTGCCATCAGTGAGTCGTTCCGCCCGTCCTCTGGAAACACCATATATTTT. Translating gives CAISESFRPSSGNTIYF.

The J gene is TRBJ1-2, the V gene TRBV6-5; D is unresolved. This CDR3 comprises 11 residues. Germline loops: CDR1 MNHEY, CDR2 SVGAGI. The V gene lost 6 bases and the J gene lost 6 bases, with 8 bases spanning the gap. DNA of the CDR3: TGTGCCAGCAGGTTGGGAGATGGCTACACCTTC. Amino acid sequence: CASRLGDGYTF.

Notes on this clone: The sample contains more than one DNA sequence encoding this CDR3. V usage is TRBV7-8 and J usage is TRBJ2-7; D is ambiguous. The length of the CDR3 is 14 residues. Germline CDR1 SGHVS, CDR2 FQNEAQ. V was cut by 1 base and J by 0 bases, with 7 bases left in between. CDR3 amino acids: CASSLDSASYEQYF. For the CDR3, the DNA is TGTGCCAGCAGCTTAGACAGCGCCTCCTACGAGCAGTACTTC.

The chain is built from TRBV21-1 and TRBJ1-4; TRBD1 was called by the table and not checked on the DNA. TRBV21-1 is termed a pseudogene. The CDR3 is 17 residues long. CDR3 residues: CASSTDPQGGTNEKLFF. DNA for the CDR3: TGTGCCAGCAGCACCGACCCGCAGGGTGGAACTAATGAAAAACTGTTTTTT.

This sequence joins TRBV30 and TRBJ2-1, with 7 bases aligning to TRBD2. The CDR3 is 15 residues long. V was clipped by 5 bases and J by 0 bases; unmatched bases: 7. Germline values: CDR1 GTSNPN, CDR2 SVGIG (reference sequence). The CDR3: CAWVPGDYSYNEQFF. CDR3 nucleotides: TGTGCCTGGGTCCCGGGGGACTACTCCTACAATGAGCAGTTCTTC.

The chain is built from TRBV11-2 and TRBJ2-1, with 10 bases aligning to TRBD2. CDR3 size: 14 residues. Trimming cost V 10 bases and J 8 bases; bases outside gene matches: 11. Germline values: CDR1 SGHAT, CDR2 FQNNGV. CDR3: CANSRVAGGHEQFF. CDR3 coding DNA: TGTGCCAACTCCCGGGTAGCGGGAGGTCATGAGCAGTTCTTC.

This chain joins TRBV6-5 and TRBJ1-6; D call uncertain. This CDR3 has 15 residues. From germline, CDR1 is MNHEY and CDR2 SVGAGI. V was clipped by 3 bases and J by 3 bases, with 9 bases between them. CDR3 sequence (DNA): TGTGCCAGCAGTTATCAAGGATACTATAATTCACCCCTCCACTTT. Its translation: CASSYQGYYNSPLHF.

The chain couples TRBV11-2 to TRBJ2-7; TRBD2 is a possible D gene (5 bases). CDR1 is SGHAT, CDR2 FQNNGV, per germline. The CDR3 has 15 residues. The V end lost 5 bases, the J end lost 2 bases, and 16 bases lay between the germline ends. The CDR3 sequence is CASSPPGLAPYEQYF. Here the CDR3 DNA reads TGTGCCAGCAGCCCCCCCGGACTCGCTCCCTACGAGCAGTACTTC.

This clone was observed a single time. The chain links TRBV19 to TRBJ2-7; 9 positions match TRBD1. The CDR3 contains 14 residues. With 10 bases clipped from V and 6 bases from J, the junction kept 13 bases outside the gene matches. Germline CDR1 reads LNHDA; CDR2 reads SQIVND (reference sequence). Here the CDR3 DNA reads TGTGCCACCGACCCCGGGACAGGGATTGGCGAGCAGTACTTC. Protein: CATDPGTGIGEQYF.

The rearrangement uses TRBV10-3 and TRBJ2-3; D possibly corresponds to TRBD2 (6 bases). This CDR3 is built from 14 residues. Trimming stripped 7 bases from V and 1 base from J, with 12 bases between. Germline V gene lookup returns CDR1 ENHRY and CDR2 SYGVKD. As DNA, the CDR3 is TGTGCCATCACCCTGGGGGAGGGCACAGATACGCAGTATTTT. Translation gives CAITLGEGTDTQYF.